This TCR beta chain was sequenced for a study of blood T cells in healthy people across ages. Study results and limitations: Per million T cells, the diversity of TCR beta decreased roughly linearly as age advanced.

Worth noting for this clonotype: Its target is not known.

For the second PCR, which ran for roughly 7 to 11 cycles, a sample-barcoded 5' primer and a J-beta primer mix were used. Each cDNA was tagged by a template-switch adaptor containing 12 random nucleotides. TCRdb re-called the 5' RACE reads with MiXCR, one entry per CDR3 protein. This sample has about 540,000 distinct CDR3 sequences, with 20% to 30% found just once. Germline assignment: CDR1 KGHSH and CDR2 LQKENI. This CDR3 comprises 13 residues. V lost 2 bases to trimming and J lost 3 bases, with 5 bases between them. These data were likewise used in another study, on T cells of mothers and their children.

This chain joins TRBV18 and TRBJ1-5; D not resolved. Sequencing used blood. The sequence was obtained from a boy aged 10-17 years in good health. DNA of the CDR3: TGTGCCAGCTCACCAGGGGACAATCAGCCCCAGCATTTT. Translation: CASSPGDNQPQHF.